The entry below describes one T cell receptor beta chain. CDR3 length: 15 amino acids. Per germline, CDR1 LGHNA and CDR2 YNFKEQ. Trimming took off 4 bases at V and 7 bases at J, with 16 bases between the two ends. These data come from a study of blood T cell repertoires in COVID-19. Overall study context: Whether acute or convalescent, the COVID-19 samples came from the United States, Italy and Spain.

Original data processing: Estimates of nucleated cell counts were drawn from the amplification of reference gene primers. This table comes from immunoSEQ multiplex PCR, and its TCRdb copy is limited to in-frame clones, with some not included. That table furnishes V, J and clone size, whereas the DNA furnished D and trimming. The sample includes about 270,000 clones, almost 85% of them seen just once. The chain combines TRBV4-2 with TRBJ1-4; no clear D. This TCR was recovered from a woman aged 45-65 years with acute COVID-19. The sequencing input was PBMCs or T cells enriched from blood (not recorded which). CDR3 nucleotide sequence: TGTGCCAGCAGCCGCAACGGGGAGAGTGGTGAAAAACTGTTTTTT. Translation gives CASSRNGESGEKLFF.